The present TCR beta chain was sequenced within a study of regulatory T cells in long-lasting Graves disease. Turning to the study itself: Persistence in Graves' disease required over 5 years of antithyroid drugs plus positive TSH receptor antibodies. The study, taken as a whole, reports: When disease was persistent, TRBV28, TRBJ1-2 and TRBJ2-5 were the favored segments. The sample size was small, and this may have reduced accuracy.

Libraries of TCR beta came from iRepertoire HTBI primers plus Arm-PCR of CDR3 regions. A single record per CDR3 protein comes from TCRdb applying MiXCR to the multiplex PCR reads. Counted here are roughly 450,000 distinct CDR3 sequences, less than 25% occurring once; the ten biggest clones make up 7% to 9.5%. V was cut by 6 bases and J by 6 bases, with 18 bases left in between. The CDR3 totals 15 residues. This clonotype was counted at least ten times. The antigen remains unidentified. As for time point: persistent/refractory GD, antithyroid drugs over 5 years with positive TRAb. Extracted RNA from PBMCs served as the source of the TCR library.

This clonotype was obtained from a female donor with Graves disease. The chain has TRBV12-3 or TRBV12-4 and TRBJ1-5; D is perhaps TRBD1 (6 bases). The sequences come from peripheral blood mononuclear cells (PBMCs), collected when the disease was refractory, from a patient treated with antithyroid drugs. The CDR3: CASRPHPGGGQPQHF. CDR3 coding DNA: TGTGCCAGCAGGCCGCATCCGGGGGGCGGTCAGCCCCAGCATTTT.